A selection of T cell receptor beta chains follows, all from one sample in a study of human T cells and chemical hapten exposure. MiXCR, applied by TCRdb to the RACE reads, yields one record per CDR3 protein. The data show roughly 150,000 distinct CDR3 sequences, 25% to 35% seen once. Sequenced here: whole blood, sampled in connection with sensitization to the hapten diphenylcyclopropenone (DPC). The receptors were gathered from a woman aged 18-29 years with alopecia areata. Some clones in this sample may be carry-over from other donors' samples. Both conserved end residues are part of each CDR3. The D gene is left open where the match is weak. A row's size may be missing; if present it is once, few, many or a size class.

v_gene	d_gene	j_gene	abundance	CDR3aa	CDR3nt
TRBV2	-	TRBJ1-5	-	CASGRGFSQPQHF	TGTGCCAGCGGCAGAGGGTTCAGTCAGCCCCAGCATTTT
TRBV5-1	TRBD2	TRBJ2-7	-	CVPGGEQYF	TGCGTCCCGGGGGGCGAGCAGTACTTC
TRBV5-1	-	TRBJ2-7	few	CASSDDPSYEQYF	TGCGCCAGCAGCGACGACCCTTCCTACGAGCAGTACTTC
TRBV20-1	-	TRBJ2-6	few	CSVQGYSGANVLTF	TGCAGTGTCCAGGGTTACTCTGGGGCCAACGTCCTGACTTTC
TRBV7-8	-	TRBJ2-1	-	CASSLEGDNEQFF	TGTGCCAGCAGCTTAGAGGGGGACAATGAGCAGTTCTTC
TRBV20-1	TRBD2	TRBJ2-7	-	CSASKVAGGSYEQYF	TGCAGTGCCTCCAAGGTAGCGGGAGGGTCCTACGAGCAGTACTTC
TRBV7-8	-	TRBJ2-7	-	CASSETQASYEQYF	TGTGCCAGCAGCGAGACTCAGGCCTCCTACGAGCAGTACTTC
TRBV20-1	TRBD2	TRBJ2-1	-	CSARRGGGYNEQFF	TGCAGTGCTAGGCGCGGGGGGGGGTACAATGAGCAGTTCTTC
TRBV4-3	-	TRBJ1-2	few	CASSQVNSYGYTF	TGCGCCAGCAGCCAAGTGAACAGCTATGGCTACACCTTC
TRBV4-1	-	TRBJ2-3	many	CASSQSADTQYF	TGTGCCAGCAGCCAGTCCGCCGATACGCAGTATTTT
TRBV14	-	TRBJ1-5	once	CASSQDRLQPQHF	TGTGCCAGCAGCCAGGACAGACTTCAGCCCCAGCATTTT
TRBV4-3	-	TRBJ2-7	-	CASSQDRGAEQYF	TGCGCCAGCAGCCAAGATAGGGGTGCCGAGCAGTACTTC
TRBV10-3	-	TRBJ2-7	many	CASLPGGPNSYEQYF	TGTGCCAGTTTGCCTGGTGGGCCTAACTCCTACGAGCAGTACTTC
TRBV7-9	TRBD1	TRBJ1-2	-	CASSSAGGLSHYGYTF	TGTGCCAGCAGCTCCGCAGGGGGTCTGAGTCACTATGGCTACACCTTC
TRBV27	-	TRBJ1-5	many	CASSLAGNQPQHF	TGTGCCAGCAGTTTAGCCGGCAATCAGCCCCAGCATTTT
TRBV25-1	TRBD2	TRBJ2-3	-	CASSESVAGVTDTQYF	TGTGCCAGCAGTGAATCAGTAGCGGGCGTCACAGATACGCAGTATTTT
TRBV15	-	TRBJ1-1	-	CGTSSRQGMNTEAFF	TGTGGCACCAGCAGCCGGCAGGGAATGAACACTGAAGCTTTCTTT
TRBV5-1	-	TRBJ2-1	-	CASSLVPSNEQFF	TGCGCCAGCAGCTTGGTGCCAAGCAATGAGCAGTTCTTC
TRBV30	-	TRBJ1-2	few	CAWSRVRSRGYTF	TGTGCCTGGAGCCGGGTCAGGTCGCGTGGCTACACCTTC
TRBV6-2/TRBV6-3	-	TRBJ1-2	-	CASSYSPAGYYGYTF	TGTGCCAGCAGTTATTCCCCAGCAGGCTACTATGGCTACACCTTC
TRBV7-2	-	TRBJ2-7	-	CASSLGGAYSYEQYF	TGTGCCAGCAGCTTAGGCGGGGCCTACTCCTACGAGCAGTACTTC